This is a list of T cell receptor beta chains from one sample in a study of cytotoxic CD8 clonotypes in ibrutinib-treated CLL. Clones were read by immunoSEQ multiplex PCR, and TCRdb kept only the in-frame ones, dropping some. The table records more than 300,000 clones, 70% to 80% of them present only once. The starting material was PBMCs, obtained before ibrutinib treatment. Receptors were obtained from a human donor with chronic lymphocytic leukemia. Both conserved end residues are part of each CDR3.

TRBJ2-7,TRBV27,CASSVGLAGNEQYF
TRBJ2-5,TRBV25-1,CASSDPGHQKAQYF
TRBJ2-7,TRBV7-9,CASSLTGTYEQYF
TRBJ2-1,TRBV25-1,CASSDRTSAYNEQFF
TRBJ2-5,TRBV5-1,CASSPAGEETQYF
TRBJ1-5,TRBV2,CASSSGDQPQHF
TRBJ1-1,TRBV4-2,CASSQDGSGIDTEAFF
TRBJ2-5,TRBV7-3,CASSEGRMGQETQYF
TRBJ2-6,TRBV7-3,CASRSGTGTGANVLTF
TRBJ2-7,TRBV6-6,CASSYLGSDSYEQYF
TRBJ2-1,TRBV6-5,CASRVAGSSYNEQFF
TRBJ2-1,TRBV4-3,CASSSTFSGILDEQFF
TRBJ2-1,TRBV7-2,CASSLLAGEFHEQFF
TRBJ1-1,TRBV7-9,CASRPTTFRGSTEAFF